The rows below give T cell receptor beta chains drawn from one sample of a study of Ad26.COV2.S vaccination and SARS-CoV-2 variants. Produced via immunoSEQ multiplex PCR; TCRdb's table is partial and in-frame only. The sample lists roughly 500,000 clones, 87% occurring once. The sample was peripheral blood, taken in a trial of Ad26.COV2.S vaccine versus placebo. The receptors here all came from a person aged 18 to 65 who received the Ad26.COV2.S COVID-19 vaccine or a placebo. CDR3s include the opening cysteine and the closing phenylalanine or tryptophan. The D gene is left open where the match is weak. The size of a clone is reported for some rows only, either as once, few or many, or as a class for expanded clones.

j_gene: TRBJ1-5; d_gene: -; abundance: -; v_gene: TRBV27; CDR3aa: CASSHSTRNQPQHF; CDR3nt: TGTGCCAGCAGTCATTCCACCCGCAATCAGCCCCAGCATTTT
j_gene: TRBJ2-1; d_gene: -; abundance: -; v_gene: TRBV9; CDR3aa: CASGRGPEQFF; CDR3nt: TGTGCCAGCGGCCGGGGGCCTGAGCAGTTCTTC
j_gene: TRBJ1-1; d_gene: TRBD1; abundance: -; v_gene: TRBV3-1/TRBV3-2; CDR3aa: CASSQERTGTHAFF; CDR3nt: TGTGCCAGCAGCCAAGAACGGACAGGGACCCACGCTTTCTTT
j_gene: TRBJ2-5; d_gene: -; abundance: -; v_gene: TRBV7-3; CDR3aa: CASSPGRGTSLQETQYF; CDR3nt: TGTGCCAGCAGCCCCGGTCGGGGTACGAGTCTGCAAGAGACCCAGTACTTC
j_gene: TRBJ2-7; d_gene: -; abundance: -; v_gene: TRBV6-6; CDR3aa: CASSRAMLEQYF; CDR3nt: TGTGCCAGCAGTAGGGCCATGCTCGAGCAGTACTTC
j_gene: TRBJ2-3; d_gene: TRBD1; abundance: -; v_gene: TRBV5-6; CDR3aa: CASSHKGTGRATDTQYF; CDR3nt: TGTGCCAGCAGCCACAAGGGGACAGGGCGGGCCACAGATACGCAGTATTTT
j_gene: TRBJ1-6; d_gene: TRBD1; abundance: -; v_gene: TRBV5-1; CDR3aa: CASSRAGQNNSPLHF; CDR3nt: TGCGCCAGCAGTCGAGCGGGACAGAATAATTCACCCCTCCACTTT
j_gene: TRBJ2-3; d_gene: TRBD2; abundance: once; v_gene: TRBV29-1; CDR3aa: CSVGGLAGGRTDTQYF; CDR3nt: TGCAGCGTTGGTGGACTAGCGGGAGGTAGGACAGATACGCAGTATTTT
j_gene: TRBJ2-1; d_gene: -; abundance: -; v_gene: TRBV5-1; CDR3aa: CASERPNSREQFF; CDR3nt: TGCGCCAGCGAACGTCCGAACTCCCGCGAGCAGTTCTTC
j_gene: TRBJ2-7; d_gene: TRBD2; abundance: -; v_gene: TRBV3-1/TRBV3-2; CDR3aa: CASSQDGLVKSYEQYF; CDR3nt: TGTGCCAGCAGCCAAGATGGACTAGTCAAAAGCTACGAGCAGTACTTC
j_gene: TRBJ1-3; d_gene: -; abundance: -; v_gene: TRBV27; CDR3aa: CASSPNPRGGGNTIYF; CDR3nt: TGTGCCAGCAGTCCAAACCCCAGGGGTGGTGGAAACACCATATATTTT
j_gene: TRBJ2-3; d_gene: -; abundance: -; v_gene: TRBV18; CDR3aa: CASSLNRGSTDTQYF; CDR3nt: TGTGCCAGCTCACTTAACCGGGGGAGTACAGATACGCAGTATTTT
j_gene: TRBJ1-5; d_gene: -; abundance: -; v_gene: TRBV7-8; CDR3aa: CASSLEGLNRDQPQHF; CDR3nt: TGTGCCAGCAGCTTGGAGGGGTTGAATCGGGATCAGCCCCAGCATTTT
j_gene: TRBJ2-7; d_gene: -; abundance: -; v_gene: TRBV1; CDR3aa: CTREREGADEQYF; CDR3nt: TGCACCAGGGAGCGGGAGGGCGCCGACGAGCAGTACTTC
j_gene: TRBJ1-2; d_gene: TRBD1; abundance: -; v_gene: TRBV5-1; CDR3aa: CASSPTGGRGGPGQGYTF; CDR3nt: TGCGCCAGCAGCCCCACGGGGGGGCGAGGGGGCCCCGGTCAAGGCTACACCTTC
j_gene: TRBJ1-5; d_gene: -; abundance: -; v_gene: TRBV29-1; CDR3aa: CSVQGQNNQPQHF; CDR3nt: TGCAGCGTTCAGGGGCAGAACAATCAGCCCCAGCATTTT
j_gene: TRBJ1-5; d_gene: -; abundance: -; v_gene: TRBV28; CDR3aa: CASRLPQGSFNQPQHF; CDR3nt: TGTGCCAGCCGCCTTCCGCAGGGCTCCTTCAATCAGCCCCAGCATTTT
j_gene: TRBJ2-7; d_gene: -; abundance: -; v_gene: TRBV2; CDR3aa: CASSVAYEQYF; CDR3nt: TGTGCCAGCAGTGTGGCCTACGAGCAGTACTTC
j_gene: TRBJ2-2; d_gene: TRBD2; abundance: -; v_gene: TRBV28; CDR3aa: CASSLWTSGRGPGELFF; CDR3nt: TGTGCCAGCAGTTTATGGACTAGCGGGAGGGGCCCCGGGGAGCTGTTTTTT